The rows below give T cell receptor beta chains drawn from one sample of a study of shared clonotypes between healthy human individuals. Method: immunoSEQ multiplex PCR; TCRdb's copy keeps in-frame clones and lacks some. The table includes about 1.5 million clones, 95% to 99% detected once. The sequenced sample was naive CD4+ T cells sorted from blood. The origin of the receptors is a man aged 25 to 40 in good health. Each CDR3 is given with its conserved first and last residue.

TRBV27	CASSLDRGGGYTF
TRBV7-2	CASSLLWTAAYNEQFF
TRBV7-2	CASSLSTGELFF
TRBV15	CATSSQGTHEQYF
TRBV27	CASSLTGKGNQPQHF
TRBV6-1	CASNLRVDEQFF
TRBV7-8	CASSLAPRGVGTEAFF
TRBV15	CATSRGGGKTDTQYF
TRBV7-6	CASSLASPGQGSYEQYF
TRBV21-1	CASRGTSGCEQYF
TRBV11-2	CASSLGSAAGTDTQYF
TRBV10-3	CAIRRLAGANEQFF
TRBV29-1	CSVVSGGLGTGELFF
TRBV6-4	CATLDFYPSTDTQYF
TRBV4-3	CASSQGPGIFGYTF
TRBV29-1	CSVEILAGGGEQYF
TRBV11-2	CASSQTGFDRQYF
TRBV20-1	CSARGNSEAFF
TRBV2	CASSWAGTQYF
TRBV7-2	CASSVRGLRNEKLFF
TRBV11-2	CASSFRGAETQYF
TRBV18	CASSIKRGDRSTDTQYF
TRBV13	CASSLGRMTQVEQYF
TRBV27	CASTPGWDRGTGELFF
TRBV27	CASSQVKTGEDVGNQPQHF
TRBV5-8	CASSSDRGNNEQFF
TRBV20-1	CSARSDHEQYF
TRBV28	CASSLGGANYGYTF
TRBV7-2	CASSSMGGRGRTDTQYF
TRBV6-1	CATSLPARQPQHF
TRBV6-1	CASRSTVSSYEQYF
TRBV4-3	CASSQSGSRQETQYF
TRBV18	CASSPVGGAAYEQYF
TRBV10-3	CAIRDGSYEQYF
TRBV6-6	CASLAGGYEQYF
TRBV27	CAGIKGTGGSYEQYF
TRBV5-1	CASSLQGPGANVLTF
TRBV25-1	CASSAAGAYEQYF
TRBV5-1	CASSPGGLREQYF
TRBV5-1	CASFPGTGWMSSYNEQFF
TRBV5-8	CASSPKTGGGGLSYEQYF
TRBV6-1	CASSLTGTEPQHF
TRBV10-3	CAIRKEGDTDTQYF
TRBV5-1	CASSAGVPVDTQYF
TRBV30	CACTMDSSYEQYF
TRBV7-9	CASSPEGDPCF
TRBV10-3	CAIGGSAYYGYTF